The 24 T cell receptor beta chains below come from one sample, sequenced in a study of early T cells in non-severe SARS-CoV-2 infection. Using its own MiXCR run on the 5' RACE reads, TCRdb lists one record per CDR3 protein. The sample has nearly 95,000 distinct CDR3 sequences; approximately 15% are singletons. The sample here was whole blood, taken at baseline. The receptor source for this set is an adult who was a healthcare worker with PCR-confirmed SARS-CoV-2 infection or an uninfected control (not recorded which).

V and J are TRBV7-9 and TRBJ2-7; D is uncertain. CDR1 SEHNR and CDR2 FQNEAQ come from the germline V gene (reference sequence). V was trimmed by 10 bases and J by 6 bases, leaving 13 bases between them. The CDR3 is 11 residues long. The CDR3 bases are TGTGCCACCCACGGACCGGGCGAGCAGTACTTC. Amino acid sequence: CATHGPGEQYF.

This clonotype was seen more than once but under ten times. The V call is TRBV28, the J call TRBJ2-2; 7 bases map to TRBD2. After removal of 7 bases from V and 2 bases from J, the junction contained 4 bases not matched to a gene. CDR3 length: 14 amino acids. Germline-derived CDR1 and CDR2 are MDHEN and SYDVKM. Here the CDR3 reads CASKQRENTGELFF. CDR3 bases: TGTGCCAGCAAACAGCGGGAAAACACCGGGGAGCTGTTTTTT.

V and J are TRBV4-1 and TRBJ2-3, with 11 bases lining up with TRBD2. The germline CDR1 and CDR2 sequences are MGHRA and YSYEKL. There are 17 residues in the CDR3. The V and J ends lost 1 base and 2 bases, in that order; junction bases with no gene match: 5. DNA of the CDR3: TGCGCCAGCAGCCAAGCCGGGACTAGCGGCGTCACAGATACGCAGTATTTT. Translated: CASSQAGTSGVTDTQYF.

This clonotype showed up many times. This chain links TRBV19 with TRBJ1-5; D unclear. V lost 10 bases, J lost 9 bases, and 7 bases lay in between. CDR3 size: 9 residues. The germline V gene has CDR1 LNHDA and CDR2 SQIVND (reference sequence). The CDR3 protein is CATGWPQHF. CDR3 sequence (DNA): TGTGCCACTGGATGGCCCCAGCATTTT.

This chain connects TRBV5-1 to TRBJ1-1; no definite D call. With 3 bases removed from V and 1 base from J, the gap between germline ends came to 7 bases. Germline CDR1 and CDR2: SGHRS and YFSETQ. The CDR3 is 13 amino acids. The CDR3 sequence is CASSSLRNTEAFF. The CDR3 DNA sequence: TGCGCCAGCAGCTCCCTCCGGAACACTGAAGCTTTCTTT.

This clonotype was counted only a few times. V gene TRBV3-1 combines with J gene TRBJ2-6; D is undetermined. The germline CDR1 and CDR2 sequences are LGHDT and YNNKEL (reference sequence). The CDR3 totals 15 residues. V lost 3 bases and J 1 base, leaving 7 bases between the germline ends. The CDR3 DNA is TGTGCCAGCAGCCATAGAGGATCTGGGGCCAACGTCCTGACTTTC. Its translation: CASSHRGSGANVLTF.

The V call is TRBV20-1, the J call TRBJ1-2; tentatively, D is TRBD1 (5 bases). Germline-derived CDR1 and CDR2 are DFQATT and SNEGSKA (reference sequence). With 6 bases removed from V and 4 bases from J, the gap between germline ends came to 18 bases. CDR3 length: 14 residues. The CDR3 nucleotides are TGCAGTGCGACAGACCCGTACGGGGGCTATGGCTACACCTTC. Its translation is CSATDPYGGYGYTF.

This clonotype was recorded many times. The chain carries TRBV28 and TRBJ2-2; D is undetermined. V lost 6 bases and J 5 bases, leaving 7 bases between the germline ends. The CDR3 has 12 residues. In germline, CDR1 is MDHEN, CDR2 SYDVKM. Here the CDR3 DNA reads TGTGCCAGCAGGATGATAACCGGGGAGCTGTTTTTT. Translated, it gives CASRMITGELFF.

This clonotype was observed a few times. V gene TRBV19 combines with J gene TRBJ2-1, with TRBD2 matching 14 bases. This CDR3 comprises 15 residues. With V trimmed by 5 bases and J by 9 bases, 6 bases remained unmatched. Germline V CDR1 and CDR2: LNHDA, SQIVND (reference sequence). The CDR3 DNA reads TGTGCCAGTAGTGCCGGGACTAGCGGGAGAGGTGAGCAGTTCTTC. Protein product: CASSAGTSGRGEQFF.

This clonotype has a handful of counts. The chain has TRBV20-1 and TRBJ2-1; D unclear. Germline CDR1 reads DFQATT; CDR2 reads SNEGSKA (reference sequence). This CDR3 is built from 9 residues. With 3 bases removed from V and 9 bases from J, the gap between germline ends came to 3 bases. The CDR3 coding sequence is TGCAGTGCTAGTAGTGAGCAGTTCTTC. Protein product: CSASSEQFF.

This sequence joins TRBV7-2 and TRBJ2-7; no firm D call. Germline lookup yields CDR1 SGHTA and CDR2 FQGNSA. The CDR3 spans 14 residues. V gave up 1 base and J gave up 2 bases, with 9 bases separating them. CDR3 in amino acids: CASSLEVGPYEQYF. CDR3 in DNA: TGTGCCAGCAGCTTAGAGGTAGGGCCCTACGAGCAGTACTTC.

There are a few counts of this clonotype. This chain joins TRBV5-4 and TRBJ2-3, with 8 positions matching TRBD2. CDR1 is SGHNT, CDR2 YYREEE, per germline (reference sequence). J lost 8 bases, V lost 1 base, and 9 bases had no gene match. The CDR3 covers 15 residues. The CDR3 is CASSLYGTSFFTQYF. The CDR3 DNA is TGTGCCAGCAGCTTGTACGGGACTAGTTTTTTTACGCAGTATTTT.

This clonotype was detected only a few times. The rearrangement uses TRBV2 and TRBJ2-3; D ambiguous. CDR3 size: 13 residues. From germline, CDR1 is SNHLY and CDR2 FYNNEI. V lost 5 bases, J lost 3 bases, and 9 bases lay in between. Here the CDR3 DNA reads TGTGCCAGCAGTCGGCAGGCGACAGATACGCAGTATTTT. It is translated as CASSRQATDTQYF.

This clonotype was seen only a few times. CDR3 DNA: TGTGCCAGCAGAGGGACCGTCGGCGAGCAGTACTTC. It specifies CASRGTVGEQYF. V usage is TRBV6-6 and J usage is TRBJ2-7; D may be TRBD1 or TRBD2 (5 bases each). Germline-derived CDR1 and CDR2 are MNHNY and SVGAGI (reference sequence). Between the trimmed V and J ends, which lost 6 bases and 6 bases, there was a span of 12 bases. This CDR3 comprises 12 residues.

This clonotype occurred a few times. This sequence joins TRBV7-8 and TRBJ1-1; D unclear. Germline V CDR1 and CDR2: SGHVS, FQNEAQ. Trimming shortened V by 1 base and J by 7 bases, and 13 bases separated the two germline ends. CDR3 length: 14 residues. The CDR3 protein is CASSLVRHSIEAFF. CDR3 sequence (DNA): TGTGCCAGCAGCTTAGTTCGACATTCCATTGAAGCTTTCTTT.

The rearrangement uses TRBV5-1 and TRBJ1-1; D remains ambiguous. Germline V gives CDR1 SGHRS, CDR2 YFSETQ. V was cut by 9 bases and J by 3 bases, with 15 bases left in between. This CDR3 region has 13 residues. The CDR3 protein is CATSLEVDTEAFF. The CDR3 coding sequence is TGCGCCACCTCCCTTGAGGTCGACACTGAAGCTTTCTTT.

This clonotype was observed at least ten times. V gene TRBV25-1 combines with J gene TRBJ2-7, with 7 bases aligning to TRBD1. Germline values: CDR1 MGHDK, CDR2 SYGVNS. V was pared by 1 base and J by 3 bases, with 0 bases of the junction left unmatched. This CDR3 is 13 amino acids long. The chain's CDR3 is CASSEWDSYEQYF. In DNA, the CDR3 is TGTGCCAGCAGTGAATGGGACAGCTACGAGCAGTACTTC.

The chain carries TRBV6-6 and TRBJ2-3; 9 bases map to TRBD2. Germline values: CDR1 MNHNY, CDR2 SVGAGI (reference sequence). Germline trimming cut 8 bases from V and 3 bases from J; bases unmatched to any gene: 12. The CDR3 runs to 16 residues. CDR3 nucleotides: TGTGCCAGCCGCCATAGCGGGAGCGTCGTTACAGATACGCAGTATTTT. It encodes CASRHSGSVVTDTQYF.

The chain carries TRBV20-1 and TRBJ2-5, with unresolved D. CDR1 DFQATT and CDR2 SNEGSKA come from the germline V gene (reference sequence). The CDR3 runs 11 residues. With 3 bases removed from V and 4 bases from J, the gap between germline ends came to 6 bases. DNA of the CDR3: TGCAGTGCTAGTTACCGAGAGACCCAGTACTTC. Amino acid sequence: CSASYRETQYF.

This clonotype was observed many times. This chain connects TRBV7-3 to TRBJ1-2; 7 nucleotides agree with TRBD1. Unmatched junction bases numbered 14, after V lost 1 base and J lost 9 bases. This CDR3 is built from 16 residues. Germline CDR1 SGHTA, CDR2 FQGTGA. The CDR3 here is CASSLNPGQQVNSYTF. The CDR3 region has the DNA TGTGCCAGCAGCTTAAACCCGGGACAGCAAGTGAATAGCTACACCTTC.

The chain employs TRBV3-1 and TRBJ2-1; 11 bases line up with TRBD2. V trimming: 4 bases; J trimming: 6 bases; junction bases outside the gene matches: 2. This CDR3 spans 14 amino acids. Germline CDR1 is LGHDT and CDR2 is YNNKEL (reference sequence). The DNA for the CDR3 is TGTGCCAGCAGCCTAGCGGGAGGGATCAATGAGCAGTTCTTC. Its translation is CASSLAGGINEQFF.

This chain joins TRBV5-1 and TRBJ1-2; the D is unclear. Trimming removed 4 bases from V and 3 bases from J, with 13 bases in between. Germline CDR1 is SGHRS and CDR2 is YFSETQ. CDR3 length: 14 residues. In DNA, the CDR3 is TGCGCCAGCAGCCCCCGAAAGCGTCACTATGGCTACACCTTC. This codes for CASSPRKRHYGYTF.

This clonotype was observed a few times. This rearrangement joins TRBV6-6 to TRBJ1-3; D may be TRBD1 (6 bases). V gave up 6 bases and J gave up 0 bases, with 12 bases separating them. CDR1 and CDR2 (germline): MNHNY, SVGAGI (reference sequence). The CDR3 extends over 15 amino acids. The CDR3 sequence is CASRLAGASGNTIYF. CDR3 coding DNA: TGTGCCAGCAGATTGGCGGGGGCCTCTGGAAACACCATATATTTT.

This clonotype was observed a few times. The rearrangement uses TRBV6-4 and TRBJ2-3, with 8 bases fitting TRBD1. The CDR3 consists of 14 residues. Germline CDR1 is MRHNA and CDR2 is SNTAGT. V was clipped by 0 bases and J by 4 bases; unmatched bases: 0. CDR3 coding DNA: TGTGCCAGCAGTGACTCACAGGGGGCAGATACGCAGTATTTT. Residues: CASSDSQGADTQYF.